Listed below are T cell receptor beta chains from one sample, sequenced in a study of cytomegalovirus exposure and HLA in healthy donors. The method was immunoSEQ multiplex PCR; TCRdb's version includes in-frame clones alone and lacks a portion of them. The sample includes about 170,000 clones, roughly 85% of them seen just once. Sequencing used PBMCs. The receptors were gathered from a man younger than 40 in good health and CMV-seropositive. Both conserved end residues are part of each CDR3. Each record gives: J gene, CDR3 length, V gene, clone size, D gene, CDR3 DNA, CDR3 protein. A D gene is named only where the DNA matches it firmly. The size field is filled for only some rows; it gives once, few, many or a size class.

j_call: TRBJ2-6
cdr3_length: 15
v_call: TRBV4-1
clone_size: few
d_call: NA
cdr3_nt: TGCGCCAGCAGCCAAGCTCTTACTGGGGCCAACGTCCTGACTTTC
cdr3_aa: CASSQALTGANVLTF

j_call: TRBJ2-1
cdr3_length: 15
v_call: TRBV7-2
clone_size: NA
d_call: NA
cdr3_nt: TGTGCCAGCAGCCTGGCGGGGCAGATATACAATGAGCAGTTCTTC
cdr3_aa: CASSLAGQIYNEQFF

j_call: TRBJ2-5
cdr3_length: 15
v_call: TRBV2
clone_size: NA
d_call: TRBD1
cdr3_nt: TGTGCCAGCAGTGCGTGGCTAGGGGGCTTTTATGAGCAGTACTTC
cdr3_aa: CASSAWLGGFYEQYF

j_call: TRBJ2-1
cdr3_length: 15
v_call: TRBV28
clone_size: NA
d_call: NA
cdr3_nt: TGTGCCAGTACCACGTTTATCTCCTCGGGGAATGAGCAGTTCTTC
cdr3_aa: CASTTFISSGNEQFF

j_call: TRBJ2-7
cdr3_length: 14
v_call: TRBV7-2
clone_size: NA
d_call: NA
cdr3_nt: TGTGCCAGCAGCTTAGAGCGGGTGGGCTACGAGCAGTACTTC
cdr3_aa: CASSLERVGYEQYF

j_call: TRBJ2-1
cdr3_length: 16
v_call: TRBV27
clone_size: NA
d_call: TRBD2
cdr3_nt: TGTGCCAGCAGTTTCCCTCTAGCGGGAGGGCCGTCTGAGCAGTTCTTC
cdr3_aa: CASSFPLAGGPSEQFF

j_call: TRBJ1-2
cdr3_length: 14
v_call: TRBV29-1
clone_size: NA
d_call: NA
cdr3_nt: TGCAGCGTTGGAAGTGCAGAGCGCGGCTATGGCTACACCTTC
cdr3_aa: CSVGSAERGYGYTF

j_call: TRBJ2-1
cdr3_length: 15
v_call: TRBV6-4
clone_size: NA
d_call: TRBD2
cdr3_nt: TGTGCCAGCAGTGAGGGACTAGCGGGTCTTAATGAGCAGTTCTTC
cdr3_aa: CASSEGLAGLNEQFF

j_call: TRBJ1-2
cdr3_length: 15
v_call: TRBV4-2
clone_size: NA
d_call: TRBD1
cdr3_nt: TGTGCCAGCAGCCAACGCGGACAGGGGGCGAAGGGCCACACCTTC
cdr3_aa: CASSQRGQGAKGHTF

j_call: TRBJ1-2
cdr3_length: 13
v_call: TRBV6-5
clone_size: NA
d_call: TRBD1
cdr3_nt: TGTGCCAGCATGCGACAGGGGGGTTATGGCTACACCTTC
cdr3_aa: CASMRQGGYGYTF

j_call: TRBJ2-7
cdr3_length: 12
v_call: TRBV11-1
clone_size: NA
d_call: NA
cdr3_nt: TGTGCCAGCAGCTTTTTCAGCTACGAGCAGTACTTC
cdr3_aa: CASSFFSYEQYF

j_call: TRBJ2-3
cdr3_length: 14
v_call: TRBV11-3
clone_size: NA
d_call: NA
cdr3_nt: TGTGCCAGCAGCCCTGGCGGCAGCACAGATACGCAGTATTTT
cdr3_aa: CASSPGGSTDTQYF

j_call: TRBJ2-7
cdr3_length: 14
v_call: TRBV30
clone_size: once
d_call: NA
cdr3_nt: TGTGCCTGGAGTGTACCCGGGAGTGCTAACGAGCAGTACTTC
cdr3_aa: CAWSVPGSANEQYF

j_call: TRBJ2-5
cdr3_length: 15
v_call: TRBV6-4
clone_size: NA
d_call: TRBD1
cdr3_nt: TGTGCCAGCAGGTCCGGGACAGGATCACAAGAGACCCAGTACTTC
cdr3_aa: CASRSGTGSQETQYF

j_call: TRBJ2-1
cdr3_length: 15
v_call: TRBV28
clone_size: NA
d_call: NA
cdr3_nt: TGTGCCAGCAGCCCTTCAGGGGGACTTGTGAATGAGCAGTTCTTC
cdr3_aa: CASSPSGGLVNEQFF

j_call: TRBJ2-3
cdr3_length: 14
v_call: TRBV27
clone_size: NA
d_call: NA
cdr3_nt: TGTGCCAGCAGTTTCAGGCGTAGCACAGATACGCAGTATTTT
cdr3_aa: CASSFRRSTDTQYF

j_call: TRBJ1-4
cdr3_length: 14
v_call: TRBV7-9
clone_size: NA
d_call: TRBD1
cdr3_nt: TGTGCCAGCAGCCCCGGACAGGGAAGGGAAAAACTGTTTTTT
cdr3_aa: CASSPGQGREKLFF

j_call: TRBJ2-7
cdr3_length: 14
v_call: TRBV5-6
clone_size: few
d_call: NA
cdr3_nt: TGTGCCAGCAGCTTTAATCAGGACTCCTACGAGCAGTACTTC
cdr3_aa: CASSFNQDSYEQYF

j_call: TRBJ2-4
cdr3_length: 15
v_call: TRBV7-2
clone_size: once
d_call: TRBD2
cdr3_nt: TGTGCCAGCAGCTTAGGTGTGGGGAGGGGAAACATTCAGTACTTC
cdr3_aa: CASSLGVGRGNIQYF

j_call: TRBJ1-6
cdr3_length: 14
v_call: TRBV6-5
clone_size: NA
d_call: TRBD1
cdr3_nt: TGTGCCAGCAGTAAGGGGACAGGGGATTCACCCCTCCACTTT
cdr3_aa: CASSKGTGDSPLHF

j_call: TRBJ1-1
cdr3_length: 14
v_call: TRBV6-5
clone_size: NA
d_call: TRBD1
cdr3_nt: TGTGCCAGCACTCCGGACAGGGGGCTTGATCGAGCTTTCTTT
cdr3_aa: CASTPDRGLDRAFF

j_call: TRBJ2-7
cdr3_length: 16
v_call: TRBV4-3
clone_size: NA
d_call: TRBD2
cdr3_nt: TGCGCCAGCAGCGGGCAGACTAGCGGAAGCTCCTACGAGCAGTACTTC
cdr3_aa: CASSGQTSGSSYEQYF

j_call: TRBJ1-6
cdr3_length: 12
v_call: TRBV7-9
clone_size: few
d_call: NA
cdr3_nt: TGTGCCAGCAGCTTGGGAGAGTCACCCCTCCACTTT
cdr3_aa: CASSLGESPLHF

j_call: TRBJ2-5
cdr3_length: 15
v_call: TRBV2
clone_size: NA
d_call: NA
cdr3_nt: TGTGCCAGCAGTGGCGTGGGAGGCCTCGGAAAGACCCAGTACTTC
cdr3_aa: CASSGVGGLGKTQYF

j_call: TRBJ2-7
cdr3_length: 15
v_call: TRBV5-1
clone_size: NA
d_call: TRBD1
cdr3_nt: TGCGCCAGCAGCAAAAATCCAGGGGGATCCTACGAGCAGTACTTC
cdr3_aa: CASSKNPGGSYEQYF

j_call: TRBJ2-1
cdr3_length: 16
v_call: TRBV7-6
clone_size: NA
d_call: NA
cdr3_nt: TGTGCCAGCAGCCAGGGCGGGATCCGCCTGAACAATGAGCAGTTCTTC
cdr3_aa: CASSQGGIRLNNEQFF

j_call: TRBJ2-5
cdr3_length: 15
v_call: TRBV4-1
clone_size: NA
d_call: TRBD2
cdr3_nt: TGCGCCAGCAGCCGACTAGCGGGGACCCAAGAGACCCAGTACTTC
cdr3_aa: CASSRLAGTQETQYF